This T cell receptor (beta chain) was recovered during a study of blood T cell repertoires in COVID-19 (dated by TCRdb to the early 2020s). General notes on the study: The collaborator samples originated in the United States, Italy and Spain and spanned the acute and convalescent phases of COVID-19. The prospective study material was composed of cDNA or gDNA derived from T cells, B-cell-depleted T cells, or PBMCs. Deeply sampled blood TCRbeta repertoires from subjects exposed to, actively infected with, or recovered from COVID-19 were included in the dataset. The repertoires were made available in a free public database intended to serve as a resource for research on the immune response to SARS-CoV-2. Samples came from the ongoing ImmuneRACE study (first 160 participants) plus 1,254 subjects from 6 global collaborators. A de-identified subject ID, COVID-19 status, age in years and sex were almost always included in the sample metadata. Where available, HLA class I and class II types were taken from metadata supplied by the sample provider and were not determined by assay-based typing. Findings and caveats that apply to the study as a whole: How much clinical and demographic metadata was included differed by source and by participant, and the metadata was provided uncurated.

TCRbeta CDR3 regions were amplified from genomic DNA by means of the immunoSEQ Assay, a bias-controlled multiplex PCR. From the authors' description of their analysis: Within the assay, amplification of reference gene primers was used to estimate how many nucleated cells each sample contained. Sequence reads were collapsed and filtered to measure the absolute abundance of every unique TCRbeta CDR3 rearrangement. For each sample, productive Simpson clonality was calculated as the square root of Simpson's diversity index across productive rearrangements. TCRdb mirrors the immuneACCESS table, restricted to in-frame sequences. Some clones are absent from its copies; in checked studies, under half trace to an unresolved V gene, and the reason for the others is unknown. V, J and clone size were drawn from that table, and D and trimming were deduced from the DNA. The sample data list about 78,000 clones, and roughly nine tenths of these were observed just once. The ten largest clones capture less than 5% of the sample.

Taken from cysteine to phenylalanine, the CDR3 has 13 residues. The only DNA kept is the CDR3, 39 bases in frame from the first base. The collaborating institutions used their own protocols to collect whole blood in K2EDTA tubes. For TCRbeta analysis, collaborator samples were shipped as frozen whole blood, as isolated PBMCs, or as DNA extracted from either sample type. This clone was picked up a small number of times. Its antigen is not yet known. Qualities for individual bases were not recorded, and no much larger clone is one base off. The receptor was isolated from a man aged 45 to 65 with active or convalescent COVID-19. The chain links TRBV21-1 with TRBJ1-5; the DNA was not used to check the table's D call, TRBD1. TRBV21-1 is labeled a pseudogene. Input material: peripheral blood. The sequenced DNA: TGTGCCAGCAGCACGACAGGGTGGCAGCCCCAGCATTTT. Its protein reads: CASSTTGWQPQHF.